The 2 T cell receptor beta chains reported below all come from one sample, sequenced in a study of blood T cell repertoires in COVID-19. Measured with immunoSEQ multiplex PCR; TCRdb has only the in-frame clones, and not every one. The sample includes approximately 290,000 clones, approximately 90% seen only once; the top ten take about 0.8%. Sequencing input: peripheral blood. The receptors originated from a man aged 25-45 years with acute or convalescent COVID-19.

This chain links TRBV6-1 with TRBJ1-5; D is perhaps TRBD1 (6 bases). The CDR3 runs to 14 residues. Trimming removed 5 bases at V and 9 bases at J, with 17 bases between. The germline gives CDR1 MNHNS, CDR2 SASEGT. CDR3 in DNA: TGTGCCAGCAGTCCACGGACAGCTCCTGGGCCCCAGCATTTT. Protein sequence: CASSPRTAPGPQHF.

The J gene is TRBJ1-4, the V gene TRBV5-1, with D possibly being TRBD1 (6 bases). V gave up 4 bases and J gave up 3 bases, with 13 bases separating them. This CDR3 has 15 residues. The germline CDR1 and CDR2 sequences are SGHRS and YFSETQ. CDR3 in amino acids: CASSAYRASNEKLFF. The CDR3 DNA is TGCGCCAGCAGCGCCTACAGGGCCTCTAATGAAAAACTGTTTTTT. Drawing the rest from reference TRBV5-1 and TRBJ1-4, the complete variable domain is KAGVTQTPRYLIKTRGQQVTLSCSPISGHRSVSWYQQTPGQGLQFLFEYFSETQRNKGNFPGRFSGRQFSNSRSEMNVSTLELGDSALYLCASSAYRASNEKLFFGSGTQLSVL.